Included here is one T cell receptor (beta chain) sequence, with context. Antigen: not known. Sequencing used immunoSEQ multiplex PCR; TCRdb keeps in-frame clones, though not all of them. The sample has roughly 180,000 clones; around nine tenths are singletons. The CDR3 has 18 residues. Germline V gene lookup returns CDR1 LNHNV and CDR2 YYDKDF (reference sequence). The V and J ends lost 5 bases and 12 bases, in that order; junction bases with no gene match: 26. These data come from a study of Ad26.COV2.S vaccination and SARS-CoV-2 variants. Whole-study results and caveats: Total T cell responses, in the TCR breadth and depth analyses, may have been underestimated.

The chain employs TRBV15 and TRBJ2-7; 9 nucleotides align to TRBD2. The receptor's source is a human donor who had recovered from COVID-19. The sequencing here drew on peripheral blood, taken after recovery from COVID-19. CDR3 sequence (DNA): TGTGCCACCAGCCCTGACCGACTCTTAGCGGGAGACCTTAGGCCCCCGTACTTC. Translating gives CATSPDRLLAGDLRPPYF.